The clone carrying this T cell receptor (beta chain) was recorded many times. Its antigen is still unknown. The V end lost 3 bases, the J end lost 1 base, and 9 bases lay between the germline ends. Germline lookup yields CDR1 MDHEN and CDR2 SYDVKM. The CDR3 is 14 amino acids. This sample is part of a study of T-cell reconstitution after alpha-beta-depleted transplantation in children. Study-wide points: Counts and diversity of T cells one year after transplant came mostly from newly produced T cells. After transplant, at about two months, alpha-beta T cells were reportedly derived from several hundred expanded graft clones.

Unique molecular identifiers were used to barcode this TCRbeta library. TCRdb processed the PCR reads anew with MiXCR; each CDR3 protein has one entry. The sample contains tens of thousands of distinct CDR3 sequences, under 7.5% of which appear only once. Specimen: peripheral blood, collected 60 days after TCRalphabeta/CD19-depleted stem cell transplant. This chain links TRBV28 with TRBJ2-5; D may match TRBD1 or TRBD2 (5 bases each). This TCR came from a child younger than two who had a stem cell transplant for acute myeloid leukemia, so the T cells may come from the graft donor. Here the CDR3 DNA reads TGTGCCAGCAGTTTGTCAGGGACCCAAGAGACCCAGTACTTC. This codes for CASSLSGTQETQYF.